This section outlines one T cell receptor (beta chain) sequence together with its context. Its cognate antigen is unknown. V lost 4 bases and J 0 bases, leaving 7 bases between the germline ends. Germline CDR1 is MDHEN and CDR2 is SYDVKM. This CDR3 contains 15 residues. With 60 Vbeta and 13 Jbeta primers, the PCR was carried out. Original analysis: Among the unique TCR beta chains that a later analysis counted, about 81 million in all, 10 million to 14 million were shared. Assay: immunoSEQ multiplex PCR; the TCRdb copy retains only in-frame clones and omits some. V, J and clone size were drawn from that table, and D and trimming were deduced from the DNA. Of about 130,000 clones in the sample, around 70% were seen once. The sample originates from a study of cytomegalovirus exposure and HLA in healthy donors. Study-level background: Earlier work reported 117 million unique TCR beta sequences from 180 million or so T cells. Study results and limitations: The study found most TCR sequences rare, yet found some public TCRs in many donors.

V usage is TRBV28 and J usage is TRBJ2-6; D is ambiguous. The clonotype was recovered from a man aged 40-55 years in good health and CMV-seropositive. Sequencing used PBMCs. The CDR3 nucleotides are TGTGCCAGCAGTTCAGGCACCTCTGGGGCCAACGTCCTGACTTTC. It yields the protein CASSSGTSGANVLTF.